Sequencing of this T cell receptor (beta chain) was carried out in a study of CD8 T cells in Susac syndrome. RNA amounts of about 0.5 to 1 ug underwent reverse transcription with random hexamers. An immunoSEQ multiplex PCR amplified TCR beta CDR3 over 54 Vbeta and 13 Jbeta. TCRdb called the immunoSEQ multiplex PCR reads again in MiXCR, with one record for every CDR3 protein. The sample has about 430,000 distinct CDR3 sequences, more than 80% seen once; the top ten hold approximately 0.12%. TCR beta was sequenced from blood CD8+ and CD4+ T cells. Negative magnetic isolation gave CD8+ and CD4+ cells; FACS enriched CD8+ TEMRA. This TCR came from a human donor with multiple sclerosis. Specimen: CD8+ T cells from PBMCs.

CDR3 bases: TGCAGTGCTAGGGACACTAGCGGGGGGATTGGGTCCTACAATGAGCAGTTCTTC. Its protein product is CSARDTSGGIGSYNEQFF. The J gene is TRBJ2-1, the V gene TRBV20-1, with 12 positions matching TRBD2. J lost 1 base, V lost 3 bases, and 10 bases had no gene match. This CDR3 contains 18 residues. Germline V gene data show CDR1 as DFQATT and CDR2 as SNEGSKA (reference sequence).